This is a list of T cell receptor beta chains from one sample in a study of neoadjuvant anti-PD-1 for oral cavity cancer. TCRdb keeps only in-frame clones here, not all; method: immunoSEQ multiplex PCR. Among over 80,000 clones listed, roughly 80% were seen once. Specimen: PBMCs, collected before nivolumab (anti-PD-1) treatment. The origin of the receptors is a person between 35 and 79 years old with oral cavity squamous cell carcinoma. Both conserved end residues are part of each CDR3. D genes are given only for firm matches. Not all rows give a size; the values are once, few, many and, for expanded clones, a class.

d_call,clone_size,v_call,j_call,cdr3_aa,cdr3_nt
NA,few,TRBV9,TRBJ2-5,CASSPRDGSWSQYF,TGTGCCAGCAGCCCTCGGGACGGTTCTTGGTCCCAGTACTTC
TRBD1,NA,TRBV2,TRBJ2-5,CASSPGGGKTQYF,TGTGCCAGCAGTCCAGGGGGCGGGAAGACCCAGTACTTC
NA,once,TRBV21-1,TRBJ2-1,CASSKGICGAYNEQFF,TGTGCCAGCAGCAAAGGGATATGTGGGGCTTACAATGAGCAGTTCTTC
TRBD1,NA,TRBV27,TRBJ1-5,CASRMTGGRQPQHF,TGTGCCAGCAGAATGACAGGGGGGCGACAGCCCCAGCATTTT
NA,NA,TRBV7-2,TRBJ2-7,CASGSLGRPYEQYF,TGTGCCAGCGGGTCCCTGGGGAGACCCTACGAGCAGTACTTC
TRBD1,NA,TRBV6-5,TRBJ2-7,CASSYRTGGWYF,TGTGCCAGCAGTTACCGGACAGGGGGTTGGTACTTC
NA,NA,TRBV7-9,TRBJ1-2,CASSPFRSVGPLHYGYTF,TGTGCCAGCAGCCCTTTTCGCAGTGTGGGACCCCTCCACTATGGCTACACCTTC
NA,NA,TRBV6-1,TRBJ2-7,CASSPGLGDEQYF,TGTGCCAGCAGTCCCGGATTGGGCGACGAGCAGTACTTC
NA,once,TRBV5-1,TRBJ2-7,CASSFSQGGPYEQYF,TGCGCCAGCAGCTTCTCCCAGGGGGGACCTTACGAGCAGTACTTC
NA,NA,TRBV6-5,TRBJ2-3,CASRDSPTDTQYF,TGTGCCAGCCGGGACTCCCCCACAGATACGCAGTATTTT